This T cell receptor beta chain was identified during a study of PD-1 blockade in classical Hodgkin lymphoma. The germline V gene has CDR1 MNHEY and CDR2 SMNVEV (reference sequence). The V segment lost 5 bases and the J segment 3 bases; nucleotides outside the gene matches: 13. This CDR3 has 17 amino acids. This sample's time point: newly diagnosed, previously untreated cHL patient sample. This table comes from immunoSEQ multiplex PCR, and its TCRdb copy is limited to in-frame clones, with some not included. The sample shows roughly 29,000 clones, roughly nine tenths of them seen only once. Material for sequencing was peripheral blood mononuclear cells (PBMCs). This rearrangement joins TRBV27 to TRBJ2-5; 9 positions match TRBD1. The sequence derives from a human donor with classical Hodgkin lymphoma. This CDR3 reads CASSGRGWDRAKETQYF. In DNA form, the CDR3 reads TGTGCCAGCAGTGGTAGGGGCTGGGACAGGGCTAAAGAGACCCAGTACTTC.